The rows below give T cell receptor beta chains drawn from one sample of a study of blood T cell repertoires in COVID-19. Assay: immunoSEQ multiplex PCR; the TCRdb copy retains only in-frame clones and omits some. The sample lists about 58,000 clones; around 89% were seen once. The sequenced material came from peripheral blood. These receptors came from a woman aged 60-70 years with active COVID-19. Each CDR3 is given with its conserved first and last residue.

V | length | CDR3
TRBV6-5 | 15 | CASSYRQGAVDGYTF
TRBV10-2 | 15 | CASSESGLALNEQFF
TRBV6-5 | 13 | CASSRQGNYEQYF
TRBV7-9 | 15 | CASSSGTGLPDTQYF
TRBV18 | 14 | CASSSGQAAHEQYF
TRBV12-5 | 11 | CASGLAGTIYF
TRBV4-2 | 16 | CASSQGGLAGWDTQYF
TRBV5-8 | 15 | CASSSSNSRGETQYF
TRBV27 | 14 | CASSPTDWEEKLFF
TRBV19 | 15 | CASSIGPTGGETQYF
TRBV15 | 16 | CATSPLGAGTGNTIYF
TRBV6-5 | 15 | CASTNPPGGWTEAFF
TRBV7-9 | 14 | CASSLGQDNQPQHF
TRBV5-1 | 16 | CASSPTGTSSTGELFF
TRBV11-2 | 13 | CASMWGGEETQYF
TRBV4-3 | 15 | CASSQEAGRDQPQHF
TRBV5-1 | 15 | CASSPTGDSGNTIYF
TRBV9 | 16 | CASRKGGQPSTGELFF
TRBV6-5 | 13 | CASSYQGHNEQFF
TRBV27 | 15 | CASSARQGGPGELFF
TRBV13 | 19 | CASSRHEWGLVTKDYEQYF
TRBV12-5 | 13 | CASRSGTVDEQFF
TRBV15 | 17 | CATSWGQGAGGANVLTF
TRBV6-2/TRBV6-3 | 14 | CASSAGVGYYGYTF
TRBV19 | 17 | CASSISRPSSYNSPLHF
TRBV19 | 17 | CASSIPRQGVGFSGYTF
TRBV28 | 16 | CASNRLKGGADYGYTF
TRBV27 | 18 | CASSFPGLAGGSYNEQFF
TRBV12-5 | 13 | CASSGRRPETQYF
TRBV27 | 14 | CASSPGQGLNEQFF
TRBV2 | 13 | CASTRGSNQPQHF
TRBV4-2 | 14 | CASSRTEDQETQYF
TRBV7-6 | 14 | CASSTDPTGDEQFF
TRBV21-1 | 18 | CASSKYGTTGSSGNTIYF
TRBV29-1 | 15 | CSVMTGSLSGNTIYF
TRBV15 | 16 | CATSPPGRGLTGELFF
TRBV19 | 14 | CASSIPPGIYGYTF
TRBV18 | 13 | CASSKMGGDTQYF
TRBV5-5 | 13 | CASSLDGNYGYTF
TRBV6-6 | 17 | CASSPLGQGATNEKLFF
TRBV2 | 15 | CASSDWTGSYNEQFF
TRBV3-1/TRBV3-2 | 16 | CASSQSPDRVNYGYTF
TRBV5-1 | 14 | CASYRTGGSTEAFF
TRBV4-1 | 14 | CASSLPGTLYGYTF
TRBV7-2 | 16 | CASSLVVGGAYDEQFF
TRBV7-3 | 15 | CASSLGLAGNNEQFF
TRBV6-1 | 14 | CASSEGGGPWPQHF
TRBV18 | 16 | CASSPRGLGSGNTIYF
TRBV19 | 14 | CASSIGDRNTEAFF
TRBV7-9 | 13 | CASSPQGFTEAFF
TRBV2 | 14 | CASSEPDSSYEQYF
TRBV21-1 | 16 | CASRKGRGCDNSPLHF
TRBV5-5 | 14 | CASSERGLNTEAFF
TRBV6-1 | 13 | CASSTGYPQPQHF
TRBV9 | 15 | CASSTYPGDTDTQYF
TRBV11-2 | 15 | CASSLAPELNYGYTF